Below, 30 T cell receptor beta chains from the same sample are listed, as sequenced in a study of T cells in Graves' hyperthyroidism and ophthalmopathy. The source material, RNA transcripts, was used to amplify TCR beta CDR3 regions. The TCR CDR3 first-round RT-PCR relied on the HTBI primer set. TCRdb redid the calling of the multiplex PCR reads with MiXCR, one entry per CDR3 protein. The repertoire holds hundreds of thousands of distinct CDR3 sequences, with roughly a sixth as singletons. Sequencing was performed on blood. The receptors derive from a woman under 30 with Graves' ophthalmopathy.

The gene calls are TRBV7-2 and TRBJ2-1; D uncertain. The V gene's germline CDR1 is SGHTA and CDR2 FQGNSA. The CDR3 spans 13 residues. Trimming stripped 5 bases from V and 9 bases from J, with 14 bases between. The CDR3 region has the DNA TGTGCCAGCAGCCACTTTTCAGCCGGTGAGCAGTTCTTC. Translated, it gives CASSHFSAGEQFF. Complete variable domain (other parts from reference TRBV7-2 and TRBJ2-1): GAGVSQSPSNKVTEKGKDVELRCDPISGHTALYWYRQSLGQGLEFLIYFQGNSAPDKSGLPSDRFSAERTGGSVSTLTIQRTQQEDSAVYLCASSHFSAGEQFFGPGTRLTVL.

This sequence joins TRBV4-1 and TRBJ2-5, with D possibly called TRBD1 or TRBD2 (5 bases each). The CDR3 has 14 amino acids. V shed 3 bases and J shed 2 bases, with 10 bases lying between them. CDR1 and CDR2 from the germline V gene are MGHRA and YSYEKL. The DNA of the CDR3 is TGCGCCAGCAGCCAGGGGGATTCTCAAGAGACCCAGTACTTC. This gives the protein CASSQGDSQETQYF.

In this sample, this clonotype turned up a few times. The chain has TRBV4-1 and TRBJ2-2, with D perhaps matching TRBD2 (5 bases). The V gene's germline CDR1 is MGHRA and CDR2 YSYEKL. The CDR3 has 15 residues. V dropped 7 bases and J dropped 1 base, with 13 bases sitting between them. CDR3 in DNA: TGCGCCAGCACGGGCTTTGCGGGGAACACCGGGGAGCTGTTTTTT. Amino acid sequence: CASTGFAGNTGELFF.

In its sample, this clonotype was seen a few times. This chain links TRBV20-1 with TRBJ2-2; D gene uncertain. The germline V and J ends were trimmed by 0 bases and 5 bases, with 4 bases remaining between them. CDR3 length: 12 amino acids. CDR1 is DFQATT and CDR2 is SNEGSKA in the germline V gene (reference sequence). The CDR3 loop reads CSARDLTGELFF. CDR3 in DNA: TGCAGTGCTAGAGATCTGACCGGGGAGCTGTTTTTT.

The J gene is TRBJ2-7, the V gene TRBV19, with D maybe TRBD1 (7 bases). Per the germline V gene, CDR1 is LNHDA and CDR2 is SQIVND (reference sequence). The CDR3 consists of 13 residues. Trimming stripped 5 bases from V and 7 bases from J, with 15 bases between. CDR3 loop: CASSLSQGGEQYF. As DNA, the CDR3 is TGTGCCAGTAGTCTCTCGCAGGGGGGTGAGCAGTACTTC.

This clonotype has a handful of counts. The chain combines TRBV15 with TRBJ2-5; TRBD1 agrees at 9 bases. Germline assignment: CDR1 LNHNV and CDR2 YYDKDF (reference sequence). The CDR3 has 16 amino acids. J gave up 4 bases and V 0 bases, and 6 bases lay outside the gene matches. In DNA form, the CDR3 reads TGTGCCACCAGCAGAGAGGACAGGGGATCCGTAGAGACCCAGTACTTC. As protein: CATSREDRGSVETQYF.

The rearrangement uses TRBV6-1 and TRBJ2-4; no definite D call. Germline CDR1 reads MNHNS; CDR2 reads SASEGT. This CDR3 has 16 amino acids. V was cut by 2 bases and J by 7 bases, with 18 bases left in between. The CDR3 DNA sequence: TGTGCCAGCAGTGAAAGGGAAGATTCCTACCTGAACATTCAGTACTTC. Translation gives CASSEREDSYLNIQYF.

This clonotype was recorded many times. V usage is TRBV11-3 and J usage is TRBJ2-3, with TRBD2 matching over 11 bases. The CDR3 contains 15 residues. J gave up 5 bases and V 5 bases, and 6 bases lay outside the gene matches. Germline CDR1 reads SGHNT; CDR2 reads YENEEA. The DNA for the CDR3 is TGTGCCAGCAGCCCCGGGACTAGCGGAGAAGATACGCAGTATTTT. Its translation is CASSPGTSGEDTQYF.

This clonotype was recorded at least ten times. The rearrangement uses TRBV2 and TRBJ1-6; TRBD1 is a possible D gene (5 bases). There are 14 residues in the CDR3. V was clipped by 4 bases and J by 7 bases, with 11 bases between them. Germline V gene data show CDR1 as SNHLY and CDR2 as FYNNEI. The CDR3 spells CASSVARGNSPLHF. As DNA, the CDR3 is TGTGCCAGCAGTGTTGCTCGGGGGAATTCACCCCTCCACTTT.

This chain joins TRBV30 and TRBJ2-3, with 7 bases fitting TRBD2. The ends lost 3 bases at V and 4 bases at J; junction bases unmatched: 7. Germline V CDR1 and CDR2: GTSNPN, SVGIG (reference sequence). CDR3 length: 14 amino acids. This CDR3 is CAWRGGSNADTQYF. In nucleotides, the CDR3 is TGTGCCTGGAGAGGCGGGAGTAACGCAGATACGCAGTATTTT. The full variable domain, rest sourced from reference TRBV30 and TRBJ2-3, is SQTIHQWPATLVQPVGSPLSLECTVEGTSNPNLYWYRQAAGRGLQLLFYSVGIGQISSEVPQNLSASRPQDRQFILSSKKLLLSDSGFYLCAWRGGSNADTQYFGPGTRLTVL.

This clonotype was picked up a small number of times. The genes are TRBV29-1 and TRBJ2-3, with 8 bases identical to TRBD2. Per germline, CDR1 SQVTM and CDR2 ANQGSEA. CDR3 size: 13 residues. Trimming cost V 6 bases and J 4 bases; bases outside gene matches: 6. The CDR3 here is CSVFGGAADTQYF. CDR3 in DNA: TGCAGCGTCTTCGGGGGGGCGGCAGATACGCAGTATTTT.

The CDR3 loop is CASSRSRPGLTEGGELFF. CDR3 bases: TGTGCCAGCAGCCGAAGCAGACCGGGACTCACGGAGGGCGGGGAGCTGTTTTTT. V and J are TRBV11-2 and TRBJ2-2, with a weak D call TRBD2 (6 bases). The CDR3 contains 18 residues. Per germline, CDR1 SGHAT and CDR2 FQNNGV. V was pared by 5 bases and J by 7 bases, with 26 bases between. The entire variable domain, with the rest obtained from reference TRBV11-2 and TRBJ2-2, is as follows: EAGVAQSPRYKIIEKRQSVAFWCNPISGHATLYWYQQILGQGPKLLIQFQNNGVVDDSQLPKDRFSAERLKGVDSTLKIQPAKLEDSAVYLCASSRSRPGLTEGGELFFGEGSRLTVL.

The table lists this clonotype with a few counts. V is TRBV20-1 and J is TRBJ1-1; D remains ambiguous. CDR3 length: 11 amino acids. Germline V gene sequence: CDR1 DFQATT, CDR2 SNEGSKA (reference sequence). The germline V and J ends were trimmed by 8 bases and 3 bases, with 10 bases remaining between them. The CDR3 is CSLRRDTEAFF. In DNA form, the CDR3 reads TGCAGTTTGAGGAGGGACACTGAAGCTTTCTTT.

The chain uses TRBV30 and TRBJ2-7; D call uncertain. The length of the CDR3 is 14 residues. The germline V and J ends were trimmed by 5 bases and 5 bases, with 19 bases remaining between them. Germline V gene data show CDR1 as GTSNPN and CDR2 as SVGIG (reference sequence). The CDR3 spells CAWSLGRGVHEQYF. In nucleotides, the CDR3 is TGTGCCTGGTCCTTAGGCAGAGGCGTCCACGAGCAGTACTTC. Full variable domain (outside the CDR3, taken from reference TRBV30 and TRBJ2-7): SQTIHQWPATLVQPVGSPLSLECTVEGTSNPNLYWYRQAAGRGLQLLFYSVGIGQISSEVPQNLSASRPQDRQFILSSKKLLLSDSGFYLCAWSLGRGVHEQYFGPGTRLTVT.

This clonotype occurred many times. DNA of the CDR3: TGTGCCAGCGTGGACAGAATCTATAGCAATCAGCCCCAGCATTTT. It codes for CASVDRIYSNQPQHF. The chain employs TRBV6-1 and TRBJ1-5, with D possibly matching TRBD1 (6 bases). Trimming removed 8 bases at V and 0 bases at J, with 14 bases between. Looked up from germline, CDR1 is MNHNS and CDR2 is SASEGT. The CDR3 runs to 15 residues.

This clonotype appeared a few times. A clone one base away is much larger, so this may be a read error. The chain is built from TRBV7-6 and TRBJ2-7; D not certain. V lost 5 bases and J lost 9, with 17 bases in between. Germline V gene sequence: CDR1 SGHVS, CDR2 FNYEAQ. The CDR3 length is 13 residues. CDR3 sequence: CASSPGPNWGQYF. The DNA of the CDR3 is TGTGCCAGCAGCCCCGGGCCGAACTGGGGGCAGTACTTC.

The J gene is TRBJ2-7, the V gene TRBV6-2 or TRBV6-3; D may correspond to TRBD1 or TRBD2 (5 bases each). Trimming took 5 bases from V and 1 from J, leaving 9 bases between them. The germline V gene encodes CDR1 MNHEY and CDR2 SVGEGT. This CDR3 spans 13 amino acids. Written as DNA, the CDR3 is TGTGCCAGCAGTCGGGACCAATCCTACGAGCAGTACTTC. Translating gives CASSRDQSYEQYF.

This clonotype was detected many times. V gene TRBV19 combines with J gene TRBJ2-3, with 10 bases that match TRBD2. Germline CDR1 and CDR2: LNHDA and SQIVND (reference sequence). V dropped 5 bases and J dropped 5; count of bases not matched to a gene: 7. The CDR3 is 15 amino acids. This chain's CDR3 is CASSPSLAGVDTQYF. The CDR3 nucleotides read TGTGCCAGTAGTCCCAGCCTAGCGGGGGTAGATACGCAGTATTTT.

This clonotype was seen at least ten times. The V call is TRBV20-1, the J call TRBJ1-5; 7 bases are a match to TRBD1. The trim removed 0 bases at V and 9 bases at J, leaving 8 bases unmatched. Germline CDR1 DFQATT, CDR2 SNEGSKA (reference sequence). The CDR3 sequence is 14 residues long. The CDR3 bases are TGCAGTGCTAGAGATCGACAGGGCGGGAGGCCCCAGCATTTT. The encoded protein is CSARDRQGGRPQHF.

This clonotype was counted only a few times. The V gene is TRBV19, the J gene TRBJ1-2, with TRBD1 identical over 8 bases. V lost 9 bases, J lost 3 bases, and 9 bases stayed unmatched. Germline CDR1 is LNHDA and CDR2 is SQIVND (reference sequence). The CDR3 consists of 14 residues. The CDR3 is CASSAGGAYYGYTF. CDR3 DNA sequence: TGTGCCAGCTCCGCAGGGGGCGCGTACTATGGCTACACCTTC.

This clonotype was detected a few times. The chain uses TRBV20-1 and TRBJ1-1, with D uncertain. The V end lost 6 bases, the J end lost 8 bases, and 13 bases lay between the germline ends. Germline loops: CDR1 DFQATT, CDR2 SNEGSKA (reference sequence). There are 11 residues in the CDR3. The CDR3 reads CSAMLRSEAFF. The CDR3 coding sequence is TGCAGTGCAATGCTCCGATCGGAAGCTTTCTTT.

DNA of the CDR3: TGCAGTGCTAGAGATCTTTCGGGAGTGTACAATGAGCAGTTCTTC. As protein: CSARDLSGVYNEQFF. The genes are TRBV20-1 and TRBJ2-1, with D maybe TRBD2 (6 bases). The CDR3 runs 15 residues. V lost 0 bases, J lost 4 bases, and 13 bases lay in between. Germline V lookup: CDR1 DFQATT, CDR2 SNEGSKA (reference sequence).

This clonotype was recorded a few times. CDR3 nucleotide sequence: TGTGCCAGCAGAAGGGGTGGCAATCAGCCCCAGCATTTT. As protein: CASRRGGNQPQHF. V and J are TRBV6-1 and TRBJ1-5, with D possibly matching TRBD1 (5 bases). CDR3 length: 13 amino acids. The V end was cut by 6 bases, the J end by 2 bases, with 8 bases between. CDR1 is MNHNS and CDR2 is SASEGT in the germline V gene.

In this sample, this clonotype turned up a few times. The chain has TRBV7-9 and TRBJ2-5; weak D call: TRBD1 (6 bases). Germline V gives CDR1 SEHNR, CDR2 FQNEAQ (reference sequence). Deletions cut 1 base from V and 1 base from J, with 10 bases between. The CDR3 spans 15 residues. The CDR3 is CASSLVQGPQETQYF. DNA for the CDR3: TGTGCCAGCAGCTTAGTGCAGGGGCCCCAAGAGACCCAGTACTTC.

This sequence joins TRBV28 and TRBJ2-1; unclear D gene. V lost 5 bases and J 8 bases, leaving 10 bases between the germline ends. The CDR3 totals 12 residues. The germline gives CDR1 MDHEN, CDR2 SYDVKM. CDR3 DNA sequence: TGTGCCAGCAGTCCCCCGGTAGATGAGCAGTTCTTC. Encoded protein: CASSPPVDEQFF.

This chain uses TRBV11-2 with TRBJ2-3, with no clear D. Germline V gives CDR1 SGHAT, CDR2 FQNNGV. The CDR3 length is 11 residues. With 6 bases removed from V and 5 bases from J, the gap between germline ends came to 6 bases. CDR3 in amino acids: CASSILDTQYF. In DNA form, the CDR3 reads TGTGCCAGCAGTATCTTAGATACGCAGTATTTT.

This clonotype was counted a few times. The chain combines TRBV20-1 with TRBJ1-1; 8 bases are shared with TRBD1. Germline V gene sequence: CDR1 DFQATT, CDR2 SNEGSKA (reference sequence). The V gene end was trimmed by 8 bases and the J gene end by 11 bases; junction bases not matched to a gene: 10. The length of the CDR3 is 11 residues. CDR3 loop: CSPLQGEGAFF. The CDR3 region has the DNA TGCAGTCCATTACAGGGGGAGGGGGCTTTCTTT.

V is TRBV20-1 and J is TRBJ2-3; weak D call: TRBD2 (6 bases). Per germline, CDR1 DFQATT and CDR2 SNEGSKA (reference sequence). The length of the CDR3 is 15 residues. V lost 6 bases, J lost 0 bases, and 16 bases lay in between. CDR3 in DNA: TGCAGTGCGGAGAGCCGGGGGTCTAGCACAGATACGCAGTATTTT. Translated, it gives CSAESRGSSTDTQYF.

The V gene is TRBV2, the J gene TRBJ2-5; D is perhaps TRBD2 (6 bases). Germline V lookup: CDR1 SNHLY, CDR2 FYNNEI. The CDR3 is 15 amino acids. V lost 6 bases, J lost 2 bases, and 16 bases lay in between. CDR3 in DNA: TGTGCCAGCAGCAATAGCGGAGACGTACAAGAGACCCAGTACTTC. This encodes CASSNSGDVQETQYF.

This clonotype appeared many times. This chain uses TRBV6-1 with TRBJ1-2, with D uncertain. The CDR3 covers 13 residues. CDR1 is MNHNS and CDR2 is SASEGT in the germline V gene. Trimming pared 1 base from V and 8 bases from J, leaving 11 bases between. The CDR3 region is CASSEEEAGGYTF. DNA for the CDR3: TGTGCCAGCAGTGAAGAGGAGGCGGGAGGCTACACCTTC.